This T cell receptor beta chain was recorded in a study of PD-L1 blockade in urothelial cancer. Study information: At 6 weeks and at 3 weeks (second dose) after treatment start, blood was analyzed.

This clone was seen a single time. Time point: pretreatment peripheral blood. Germline assignment: CDR1 MDHEN and CDR2 SYDVKM. This CDR3 region has 16 residues. Trimming shortened V by 2 bases and J by 5 bases, and 16 bases separated the two germline ends. Spiking each PCR with synthetic TCR analog templates was performed. Here immunoSEQ multiplex PCR was the method, and the copy in TCRdb shows in-frame clones only, minus some. The data show roughly 52,000 clones, with roughly 78% seen just once and more than 9% held by the top ten. This chain connects TRBV28 to TRBJ2-1, with D possibly being TRBD1 (6 bases). The sequence came from a man in his sixties or seventies with urothelial cancer. Sequencing used PBMCs, obtained around atezolizumab (anti-PD-L1) treatment. CDR3 coding DNA: TGTGCCAGCAGTTTAGTTTCAGGGGATTGGGACAATGAGCAGTTCTTC. Its translation: CASSLVSGDWDNEQFF. The entire variable domain, with the rest obtained from reference TRBV28 and TRBJ2-1, is as follows: DVKVTQSSRYLVKRTGEKVFLECVQDMDHENMFWYRQDPGLGLRLIYFSYDVKMKEKGDIPEGYSVSREKKERFSLILESASTNQTSMYLCASSLVSGDWDNEQFFGPGTRLTVL.